This TCR beta chain was sequenced in a study of blood T cells in healthy people across ages. Study conclusions and caveats: Naive and antigen-experienced cells were not separated, limiting conclusive comparison.

In the case of this clonotype: Its antigen is not identified.

The study recruited healthy Caucasian donors from Russia who were aged roughly 6 to 90. Sample-barcoded 5' priming and a J-beta primer mix drove a second PCR of roughly 6 to 12 cycles. Each cDNA molecule, via a template-switch adaptor with 12 random nucleotides, was tagged. CDR3-containing paired-end reads numbering at least 3 million came from each sample. In TCRdb, the 5' RACE reads were re-called with MiXCR into one record per CDR3 protein. This table holds approximately 600,000 distinct CDR3 sequences, about 53% found once. What was sequenced was blood. The receptor's source is a man aged 55 to 69 in good health.

This CDR3 reads CASSFGLGGPYEQYF. Written as DNA, the CDR3 is TGTGCCAGCAGCTTTGGGTTAGGGGGGCCGTACGAGCAGTACTTC. The chain is built from TRBV7-2 and TRBJ2-7; either TRBD1 or TRBD2 may fit D (6 bases each). The V gene's germline CDR1 is SGHTA and CDR2 FQGNSA. The CDR3 runs to 15 residues. Deletions cut 3 bases from V and 4 bases from J, with 16 bases between. Filled out from reference TRBV7-2 and TRBJ2-7, the complete variable domain reads GAGVSQSPSNKVTEKGKDVELRCDPISGHTALYWYRQSLGQGLEFLIYFQGNSAPDKSGLPSDRFSAERTGGSVSTLTIQRTQQEDSAVYLCASSFGLGGPYEQYFGPGTRLTVT.